Below are 11 T cell receptor beta chains sequenced from a single sample in a study of blood T cell repertoires in COVID-19. This table comes from immunoSEQ multiplex PCR, and its TCRdb copy is limited to in-frame clones, with some not included. Among fewer than 50,000 clones listed, about four fifths were seen once. Sample: peripheral blood. Source of these receptors: a middle-aged man with active or convalescent COVID-19.

V usage is TRBV7-9 and J usage is TRBJ2-5, with 11 bases identical to TRBD2. Germline-derived CDR1 and CDR2 are SEHNR and FQNEAQ (reference sequence). The CDR3 runs to 15 residues. The junction had 3 bases not matched to a gene; V was cut back by 1 base and J by 5 bases. In DNA, the CDR3 is TGTGCCAGCAGCTTAGATGCTAGCGGGAGGGAGACCCAGTACTTC. Protein sequence: CASSLDASGRETQYF.

There are a few counts of this clone. V usage is TRBV19 and J usage is TRBJ2-5; perhaps TRBD2 as D (6 bases). Germline CDR1 and CDR2: LNHDA and SQIVND (reference sequence). V was shortened by 5 bases and J by 4 bases, with 14 bases between the two germline ends. This CDR3 is 14 amino acids long. The CDR3 sequence is CASSSYNGGETQYF. The CDR3 nucleotides read TGTGCCAGTAGTTCCTATAACGGGGGAGAGACCCAGTACTTC.

The CDR3 region has the DNA TGTGCCAGCAGCCCTGGACTAGCGGGGGGCCCCCTCACAGATACGCAGTATTTT. Its protein product is CASSPGLAGGPLTDTQYF. The rearrangement links TRBV7-2 to TRBJ2-3, with 14 positions matching TRBD2. Germline V gene sequence: CDR1 SGHTA, CDR2 FQGNSA. The CDR3 contains 18 residues. V gave up 5 bases and J gave up 2 bases; unmatched junction bases: 9.

The chain combines TRBV9 with TRBJ2-7; TRBD1 aligns across 7 bases. The germline gives CDR1 SGDLS, CDR2 YYNGEE. The CDR3 is 13 amino acids. The V segment lost 4 bases and the J segment 7 bases; nucleotides outside the gene matches: 8. In nucleotides, the CDR3 is TGTGCCAGCAGCACCGGACAGGCGCTGGAGCAGTACTTC. Its protein is CASSTGQALEQYF.

This clone was seen a few times. The chain joins TRBV7-2 to TRBJ1-2; no firm D call. Germline V CDR1 and CDR2: SGHTA, FQGNSA. The CDR3 has 14 amino acids. The V end lost 5 bases, the J end lost 7 bases, and 17 bases lay between the germline ends. The CDR3 region has the DNA TGTGCCAGCAGCGCTTCGCTGGGCATGGCTGGCTACACCTTC. It is translated as CASSASLGMAGYTF.

This chain joins TRBV5-1 and TRBJ1-6, with D possibly matching TRBD1 (6 bases). The V end was cut by 4 bases, the J end by 10 bases, with 18 bases between. Germline V CDR1 and CDR2: SGHRS, YFSETQ. This CDR3 is built from 15 residues. The CDR3 DNA reads as TGCGCCAGCAGCCTAGACGACAGGCGAGGGTCACCCCTCCACTTT. As protein: CASSLDDRRGSPLHF.

This rearrangement joins TRBV6-5 to TRBJ1-5; the D is unclear. CDR3 length equals 13 residues. V lost 10 bases and J 1 base, leaving 11 bases between the germline ends. CDR1 MNHEY and CDR2 SVGAGI come from the germline V gene. The CDR3 coding sequence is TGTGCCACGGGAGGGTACAGCAATCAGCCCCAGCATTTT. It encodes CATGGYSNQPQHF.

The chain is built from TRBV19 and TRBJ2-2; 9 positions agree with TRBD1. CDR1 LNHDA and CDR2 SQIVND come from the germline V gene (reference sequence). Trimming took 1 base from V and 6 from J; bases not matched to a gene: 6. This CDR3 spans 16 amino acids. The CDR3 DNA is TGTGCCAGTAGTATAGGAGGGGACAGGGTGGCCGGGGAGCTGTTTTTT. Protein sequence: CASSIGGDRVAGELFF.

The rearrangement joins TRBV10-3 to TRBJ2-7, with D possibly being TRBD2 (7 bases). Between the trimmed V and J ends, which lost 8 bases and 2 bases, there was a span of 19 bases. This CDR3 contains 15 residues. In germline, CDR1 is ENHRY, CDR2 SYGVKD. CDR3 DNA: TGTGCCATCGGTTACCTTCGGGGGGCGGCCTACGAGCAGTACTTC. The encoded protein is CAIGYLRGAAYEQYF.

The chain is built from TRBV2 and TRBJ2-1; D is perhaps TRBD1 (5 bases). Germline values: CDR1 SNHLY, CDR2 FYNNEI. The CDR3 totals 13 residues. The V end lost 1 base, the J end lost 4 bases, and 5 bases lay between the germline ends. The CDR3 nucleotides read TGTGCCAGCAGTGAAGAGGGGTACAATGAGCAGTTCTTC. Translating gives CASSEEGYNEQFF. Full variable domain (remainder filled in from reference TRBV2 and TRBJ2-1): EPEVTQTPSHQVTQMGQEVILRCVPISNHLYFYWYRQILGQKVEFLVSFYNNEISEKSEIFDDQFSVERPDGSNFTLKIRSTKLEDSAMYFCASSEEGYNEQFFGPGTRLTVL.

The chain is built from TRBV12-2 and TRBJ2-5; TRBD1, the D gene given by the table, was not confirmed from the DNA. TRBV12-2 represents a pseudogene. The CDR3 extends over 15 amino acids. The CDR3 DNA reads TGTGCAAGTCGCTGGGGGCGGACAGGGGAAGAGACCCAGTACTTC. Translation: CASRWGRTGEETQYF.